These T cell receptor beta chains were read from a single sample in a study of blood T cell repertoires in COVID-19. Produced via immunoSEQ multiplex PCR; TCRdb's table is partial and in-frame only. The sample has 79,000 or so clones, 70% to 90% seen once. Sequencing was carried out using peripheral blood. The receptors here all came from a man aged 55 to 70 with COVID-19, enrolled during active disease. Each CDR3 is given with its conserved first and last residue. Fields, in order: CDR3 protein, CDR3 DNA, V gene, J gene, D gene, clone size. The D gene is left open where the match is weak. The size of a clone is reported for some rows only, either as once, few or many, or as a class for expanded clones.

CDR3aa: CATSEPGKVEELFF; CDR3nt: TGTGCCACCAGTGAGCCCGGGAAGGTAGAGGAGCTGTTTTTT; v_gene: TRBV24-1; j_gene: TRBJ2-2; d_gene: -; abundance: -
CDR3aa: CASSESHIAEAFF; CDR3nt: TGCGCCAGCAGTGAGTCTCATATAGCTGAAGCTTTCTTT; v_gene: TRBV10-1; j_gene: TRBJ1-1; d_gene: -; abundance: -
CDR3aa: CASSLYGTTGGYTF; CDR3nt: TGTGCCAGCAGCTTGTACGGGACAACGGGAGGCTACACCTTC; v_gene: TRBV7-3; j_gene: TRBJ1-2; d_gene: -; abundance: -
CDR3aa: CASTRDSQYGYTF; CDR3nt: TGTGCCAGCACCCGGGACAGTCAATATGGCTACACCTTC; v_gene: TRBV3-1/TRBV3-2; j_gene: TRBJ1-2; d_gene: TRBD1; abundance: -
CDR3aa: CASSLGTGAQETQYF; CDR3nt: TGTGCCAGCAGCTTAGGGACAGGGGCTCAAGAGACCCAGTACTTC; v_gene: TRBV11-3; j_gene: TRBJ2-5; d_gene: TRBD1; abundance: -
CDR3aa: CASSLDREAFF; CDR3nt: TGTGCCAGCAGCTTGGACAGAGAAGCTTTCTTT; v_gene: TRBV5-4; j_gene: TRBJ1-1; d_gene: -; abundance: once
CDR3aa: CASNGDYEQYF; CDR3nt: TGTGCCAGCAACGGAGACTACGAGCAGTACTTC; v_gene: TRBV5-5; j_gene: TRBJ2-7; d_gene: -; abundance: -
CDR3aa: CASSPLQGSAEAFF; CDR3nt: TGTGCCAGCAGCCCATTACAGGGTTCCGCTGAAGCTTTCTTT; v_gene: TRBV2; j_gene: TRBJ1-1; d_gene: -; abundance: -
CDR3aa: CASSYSGGQGVTEAFF; CDR3nt: TGTGCCAGCAGTTACTCCGGAGGTCAGGGGGTCACTGAAGCTTTCTTT; v_gene: TRBV6-5; j_gene: TRBJ1-1; d_gene: TRBD1; abundance: -
CDR3aa: CASSPRLAVSDTQYF; CDR3nt: TGTGCCAGCAGCCCCCGGCTAGCGGTGTCAGATACGCAGTATTTT; v_gene: TRBV7-3; j_gene: TRBJ2-3; d_gene: TRBD2; abundance: -
CDR3aa: CASSPLGQGAFGYTF; CDR3nt: TGTGCCAGCAGCCCCCTGGGGCAGGGGGCGTTCGGCTACACCTTC; v_gene: TRBV9; j_gene: TRBJ1-2; d_gene: TRBD1; abundance: once
CDR3aa: CASSQHPDSEQYF; CDR3nt: TGTGCCAGCAGCCAGCATCCGGACAGCGAGCAGTACTTC; v_gene: TRBV16; j_gene: TRBJ2-7; d_gene: -; abundance: once
CDR3aa: CASSVASGANVLTF; CDR3nt: TGTGCCAGCAGCGTAGCGTCTGGGGCCAACGTCCTGACTTTC; v_gene: TRBV9; j_gene: TRBJ2-6; d_gene: -; abundance: -
CDR3aa: CASSQQGGNIQYF; CDR3nt: TGCGCCAGCAGCCAGCAGGGGGGAAACATTCAGTACTTC; v_gene: TRBV4-1; j_gene: TRBJ2-4; d_gene: -; abundance: -
CDR3aa: CAISDQPGQGQNYGYTF; CDR3nt: TGTGCCATCAGTGACCAACCGGGACAGGGCCAAAACTATGGCTACACCTTC; v_gene: TRBV10-3; j_gene: TRBJ1-2; d_gene: TRBD1; abundance: -
CDR3aa: CASSLQGPNQPQHF; CDR3nt: TGTGCCAGCAGCCTTCAGGGGCCCAATCAGCCCCAGCATTTT; v_gene: TRBV3-1/TRBV3-2; j_gene: TRBJ1-5; d_gene: -; abundance: -
CDR3aa: CASGSSDTQYF; CDR3nt: TGTGCGAGCGGGAGTTCAGATACGCAGTATTTT; v_gene: TRBV9; j_gene: TRBJ2-3; d_gene: TRBD2; abundance: -
CDR3aa: CASSLVSVNYGYTF; CDR3nt: TGTGCCAGCAGTTTAGTTTCTGTTAACTATGGCTACACCTTC; v_gene: TRBV28; j_gene: TRBJ1-2; d_gene: -; abundance: -
CDR3aa: CASSSRDRGYEQYF; CDR3nt: TGTGCCAGCTCAAGCCGGGACAGGGGTTACGAGCAGTACTTC; v_gene: TRBV18; j_gene: TRBJ2-7; d_gene: TRBD1; abundance: -
CDR3aa: CASSPWQRGGSYEQYF; CDR3nt: TGTGCCAGCAGCCCCTGGCAGCGGGGGGGCTCCTACGAGCAGTACTTC; v_gene: TRBV7-3; j_gene: TRBJ2-7; d_gene: TRBD2; abundance: -
CDR3aa: CASSLATDRASEKLFF; CDR3nt: TGCGCCAGCAGCTTGGCCACGGACAGGGCATCCGAAAAACTGTTTTTT; v_gene: TRBV5-1; j_gene: TRBJ1-4; d_gene: TRBD1; abundance: -
CDR3aa: CASSKKTGNYGYTF; CDR3nt: TGTGCCAGCAGCAAAAAAACAGGGAACTATGGCTACACCTTC; v_gene: TRBV5-6; j_gene: TRBJ1-2; d_gene: -; abundance: -
CDR3aa: CASSLVGLEGYTF; CDR3nt: TGTGCCAGCAGCCTGGTGGGCCTCGAGGGCTACACCTTC; v_gene: TRBV5-4; j_gene: TRBJ1-2; d_gene: -; abundance: -
CDR3aa: CASSLVQGATYEQYF; CDR3nt: TGCGCCAGCAGCTTGGTACAGGGGGCCACCTACGAGCAGTACTTC; v_gene: TRBV5-1; j_gene: TRBJ2-7; d_gene: TRBD1; abundance: -
CDR3aa: CASSWTGADEQFF; CDR3nt: TGCGCCAGCAGCTGGACAGGGGCGGACGAGCAGTTCTTC; v_gene: TRBV10-1; j_gene: TRBJ2-1; d_gene: TRBD1; abundance: -
CDR3aa: CASSLASGGSYNEQFF; CDR3nt: TGCGCCAGCAGCTTGGCATCAGGAGGCTCCTACAATGAGCAGTTCTTC; v_gene: TRBV5-1; j_gene: TRBJ2-1; d_gene: -; abundance: -
CDR3aa: CASRTLIPDKYEQYF; CDR3nt: TGTGCCAGCAGGACTTTAATTCCCGATAAGTACGAGCAGTACTTC; v_gene: TRBV6-5; j_gene: TRBJ2-7; d_gene: -; abundance: few
CDR3aa: CASSLMTGYDEQYF; CDR3nt: TGTGCCAGCAGCCTAATGACAGGGTATGACGAGCAGTACTTC; v_gene: TRBV7-2; j_gene: TRBJ2-7; d_gene: TRBD1; abundance: -
CDR3aa: CASSVGLAGSNEQFF; CDR3nt: TGTGCCAGCAGTGTCGGACTAGCGGGGTCGAATGAGCAGTTCTTC; v_gene: TRBV2; j_gene: TRBJ2-1; d_gene: TRBD2; abundance: -
CDR3aa: CASRFNTGVRGETQYF; CDR3nt: TGCGCCAGCAGGTTTAACACAGGGGTGAGAGGAGAGACCCAGTACTTC; v_gene: TRBV5-1; j_gene: TRBJ2-5; d_gene: TRBD1; abundance: -
CDR3aa: CASSGQNFYEQYF; CDR3nt: TGCGCCAGCAGCGGACAGAATTTCTACGAGCAGTACTTC; v_gene: TRBV5-1; j_gene: TRBJ2-7; d_gene: -; abundance: few
CDR3aa: CASSAREGLNEQYF; CDR3nt: TGTGCCAGTAGTGCGCGGGAGGGCCTCAACGAGCAGTACTTC; v_gene: TRBV19; j_gene: TRBJ2-7; d_gene: TRBD2; abundance: -
CDR3aa: CASSIPGGALHF; CDR3nt: TGTGCCAGCTCAATCCCCGGGGGGGCCCTCCACTTT; v_gene: TRBV27; j_gene: TRBJ1-6; d_gene: -; abundance: few
CDR3aa: CASSNAGGSPSYNEQFF; CDR3nt: TGCGCCAGCAGCAATGCCGGGGGTTCTCCCTCCTACAATGAGCAGTTCTTC; v_gene: TRBV5-1; j_gene: TRBJ2-1; d_gene: -; abundance: -
CDR3aa: CATSDSPDPHGGAFF; CDR3nt: TGTGCCACCAGTGATTCCCCTGATCCCCACGGGGGAGCTTTCTTT; v_gene: TRBV24-1; j_gene: TRBJ1-1; d_gene: -; abundance: -
CDR3aa: CASSESGAYGHTEAFF; CDR3nt: TGTGCCAGCAGTGAGAGCGGGGCGTATGGGCACACTGAAGCTTTCTTT; v_gene: TRBV25-1; j_gene: TRBJ1-1; d_gene: -; abundance: -
CDR3aa: CASSLGTANTEAFF; CDR3nt: TGTGCCAGCAGCCTAGGGACAGCGAACACTGAAGCTTTCTTT; v_gene: TRBV6-5; j_gene: TRBJ1-1; d_gene: TRBD1; abundance: -
CDR3aa: CASSHGGLRGYTF; CDR3nt: TGTGCCAGCAGTCACGGGGGGCTTCGTGGCTACACCTTC; v_gene: TRBV6-5; j_gene: TRBJ1-2; d_gene: -; abundance: -
CDR3aa: CASSADGRGNTGELFF; CDR3nt: TGCGCCAGCAGCGCGGACGGGCGGGGAAACACCGGGGAGCTGTTTTTT; v_gene: TRBV5-1; j_gene: TRBJ2-2; d_gene: -; abundance: -
CDR3aa: CASRAATDTQYF; CDR3nt: TGTGCCAGCAGGGCTGCCACAGATACGCAGTATTTT; v_gene: TRBV6-5; j_gene: TRBJ2-3; d_gene: -; abundance: -
CDR3aa: CSVDPGLNNEQFF; CDR3nt: TGCAGCGTTGATCCAGGGCTCAACAATGAGCAGTTCTTC; v_gene: TRBV29-1; j_gene: TRBJ2-1; d_gene: -; abundance: -
CDR3aa: CASSQAGALSNEQFF; CDR3nt: TGTGCCAGCAGCCAGGCGGGAGCACTCTCCAATGAGCAGTTCTTC; v_gene: TRBV3-1/TRBV3-2; j_gene: TRBJ2-1; d_gene: TRBD2; abundance: -
CDR3aa: CSASESGGADYGYTF; CDR3nt: TGCAGTGCTAGTGAGAGTGGGGGCGCGGACTATGGCTACACCTTC; v_gene: TRBV20-1; j_gene: TRBJ1-2; d_gene: -; abundance: -
CDR3aa: CASSLWGTSGNLGDEQFF; CDR3nt: TGCGCCAGCAGCTTGTGGGGGACTAGCGGGAACCTGGGGGATGAGCAGTTCTTC; v_gene: TRBV5-1; j_gene: TRBJ2-1; d_gene: TRBD2; abundance: few
CDR3aa: CASSVAGTGIIADGYTF; CDR3nt: TGTGCCAGCAGCGTTGCCGGGACAGGGATTATCGCAGATGGCTACACCTTC; v_gene: TRBV9; j_gene: TRBJ1-2; d_gene: TRBD1; abundance: -